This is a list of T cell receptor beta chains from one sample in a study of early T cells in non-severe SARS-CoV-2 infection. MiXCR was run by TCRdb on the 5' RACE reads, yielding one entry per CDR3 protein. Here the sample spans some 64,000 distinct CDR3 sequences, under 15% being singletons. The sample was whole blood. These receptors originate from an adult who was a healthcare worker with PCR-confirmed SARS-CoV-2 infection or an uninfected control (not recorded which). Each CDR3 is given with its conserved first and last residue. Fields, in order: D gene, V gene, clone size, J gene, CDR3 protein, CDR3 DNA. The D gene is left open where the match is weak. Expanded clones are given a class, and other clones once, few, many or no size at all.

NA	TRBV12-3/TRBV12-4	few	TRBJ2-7	CASSRGIYEQYF	TGTGCCAGCAGCCGCGGGATCTACGAGCAGTACTTC
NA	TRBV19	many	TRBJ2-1	CASSNELPGPYNEQFF	TGTGCCAGTAGTAACGAGCTCCCCGGACCCTACAATGAGCAGTTCTTC
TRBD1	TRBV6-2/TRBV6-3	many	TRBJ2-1	CASSGTGGNEQFF	TGTGCCAGCAGTGGGACAGGGGGCAATGAGCAGTTCTTC
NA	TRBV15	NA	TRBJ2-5	CATSRAPGPQETQYF	TGTGCCACCAGCAGGGCCCCAGGTCCTCAAGAGACCCAGTACTTC
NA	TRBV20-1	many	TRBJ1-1	CSAIRGVLTEAFF	TGCAGTGCTATAAGAGGGGTCCTCACTGAAGCTTTCTTT
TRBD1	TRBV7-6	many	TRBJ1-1	CASSLRQGNTEAFF	TGTGCCAGCAGCCTGCGACAGGGGAACACTGAAGCTTTCTTT
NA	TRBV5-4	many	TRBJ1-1	CASSSPTLGTEAFF	TGTGCCAGCAGCTCGCCGACGCTGGGCACTGAAGCTTTCTTT
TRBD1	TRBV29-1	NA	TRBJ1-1	CSVGFRGYGTEAFF	TGCAGCGTTGGCTTCAGGGGGTACGGGACTGAAGCTTTCTTT
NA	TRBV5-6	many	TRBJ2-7	CASSTRTVYEQYF	TGTGCCAGCAGCACGCGGACAGTCTACGAGCAGTACTTC
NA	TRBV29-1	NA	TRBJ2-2	CSGGRSNTGELFF	TGCAGCGGGGGACGGTCGAACACCGGGGAGCTGTTTTTT
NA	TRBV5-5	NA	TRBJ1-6	CASSLYGVLNNSPLHF	TGTGCCAGCAGCTTGTATGGAGTTTTGAATAATTCACCCCTCCACTTT
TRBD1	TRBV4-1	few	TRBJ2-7	CASSQEDRASYEQYF	TGCGCCAGCAGCCAAGAGGACAGGGCCTCCTACGAGCAGTACTTC
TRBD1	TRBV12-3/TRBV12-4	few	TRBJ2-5	CASRAGTGRETQYF	TGTGCCAGCAGAGCCGGGACAGGGCGCGAGACCCAGTACTTC
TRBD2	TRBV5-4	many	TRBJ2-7	CASSKGLAGVSPYEQYF	TGTGCCAGCAGCAAGGGACTAGCGGGAGTCAGCCCCTACGAGCAGTACTTC
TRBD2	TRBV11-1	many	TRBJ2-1	CASSFPGGTNEQFF	TGTGCCAGCAGCTTCCCGGGAGGAACAAATGAGCAGTTCTTC
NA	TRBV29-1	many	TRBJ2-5	CSGVIGTQYF	TGCAGCGGGGTCATAGGGACCCAGTACTTC
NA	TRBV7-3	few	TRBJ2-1	CASSPPDSSYNEQFF	TGTGCCAGCAGCCCCCCCGATAGCTCCTACAATGAGCAGTTCTTC
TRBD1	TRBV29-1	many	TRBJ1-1	CSVDPTGVGTEAFF	TGCAGCGTTGATCCCACAGGGGTAGGCACTGAAGCTTTCTTT
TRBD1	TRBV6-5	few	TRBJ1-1	CASRRLQGAPEAFF	TGTGCCAGCAGACGGTTACAGGGGGCGCCTGAAGCTTTCTTT
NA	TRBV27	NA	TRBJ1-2	CASSADELYGYTF	TGTGCCAGCAGTGCCGATGAACTTTATGGCTACACCTTC
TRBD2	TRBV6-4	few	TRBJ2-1	CASRNTSGRTYNEQFF	TGTGCCAGCAGAAATACTAGCGGGAGGACCTACAATGAGCAGTTCTTC
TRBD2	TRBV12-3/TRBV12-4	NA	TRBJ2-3	CASRRTSGRMGTDTQYF	TGTGCCAGCAGGAGGACTAGCGGGAGAATGGGCACAGATACGCAGTATTTT
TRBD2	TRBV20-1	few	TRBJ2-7	CSAAGSLAGAYEQYF	TGCAGTGCCGCCGGTAGTCTAGCGGGTGCTTACGAGCAGTACTTC
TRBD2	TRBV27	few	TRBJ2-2	CASSPRRLAGGQNTGELFF	TGTGCCAGCAGTCCCAGACGGCTAGCGGGAGGGCAGAACACCGGGGAGCTGTTTTTT
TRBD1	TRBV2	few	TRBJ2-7	CASGPGTGSSYEQYF	TGTGCCAGCGGCCCCGGGACAGGGAGCTCCTACGAGCAGTACTTC
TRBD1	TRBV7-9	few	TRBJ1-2	CASSASGTANYGYTF	TGTGCCAGCAGCGCCTCCGGGACAGCCAACTATGGCTACACCTTC
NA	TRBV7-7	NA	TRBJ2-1	CASSLAVSSYNEQFF	TGTGCCAGCAGCTTGGCCGTAAGCTCCTACAATGAGCAGTTCTTC
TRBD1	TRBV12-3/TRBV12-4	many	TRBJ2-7	CASSLRGLYEQYF	TGTGCCAGCAGTTTAAGGGGGCTCTACGAGCAGTACTTC
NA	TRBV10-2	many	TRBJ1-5	CASSLNQGQPQHF	TGCGCCAGCAGCCTGAATCAGGGCCAGCCCCAGCATTTT
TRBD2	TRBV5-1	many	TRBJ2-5	CASSFGLAALQETQYF	TGCGCCAGCAGCTTCGGACTAGCGGCTCTTCAAGAGACCCAGTACTTC
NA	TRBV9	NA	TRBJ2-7	CASSVGTLSYEQYF	TGTGCCAGCAGCGTAGGTACTTTGTCCTACGAGCAGTACTTC
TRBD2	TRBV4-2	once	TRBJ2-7	CASSQEKLAGGLNHISYEQYF	TGTGCCAGCAGCCAAGAAAAACTAGCGGGAGGCTTGAACCATATCTCCTACGAGCAGTACTTC
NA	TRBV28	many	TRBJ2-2	CASSLSRAFTGELFF	TGTGCCAGCAGTTTATCGCGGGCGTTCACCGGGGAGCTGTTTTTT
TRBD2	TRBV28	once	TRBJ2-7	CASIEGGTYEQYF	TGTGCCAGTATCGAGGGAGGGACCTACGAGCAGTACTTC
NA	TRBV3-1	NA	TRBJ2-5	CASSQARGPQETQYF	TGTGCCAGCAGCCAAGCTCGTGGACCCCAGGAGACCCAGTACTTC
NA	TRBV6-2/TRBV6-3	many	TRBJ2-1	CASRPGGKTYNEQFF	TGTGCCAGCAGGCCCGGGGGAAAAACCTACAATGAGCAGTTCTTC
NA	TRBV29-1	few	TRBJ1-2	CSVDWGGYTF	TGCAGCGTTGATTGGGGTGGCTACACCTTC
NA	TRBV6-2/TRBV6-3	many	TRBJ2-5	CASSGSPKTQYF	TGTGCCAGCAGTGGGAGCCCCAAGACCCAGTACTTC
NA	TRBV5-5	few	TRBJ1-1	CASSGDLNTEAFF	TGTGCCAGCAGCGGGGACCTGAACACTGAAGCTTTCTTT
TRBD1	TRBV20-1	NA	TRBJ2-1	CSPIPGTGNSRYNEQFF	TGCAGTCCGATTCCCGGGACAGGGAATTCAAGGTACAATGAGCAGTTCTTC
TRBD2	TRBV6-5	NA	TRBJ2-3	CASSSGSFRDTQYF	TGTGCCAGCAGTAGCGGGAGCTTTAGAGATACGCAGTATTTT
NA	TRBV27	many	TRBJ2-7	CASSLGSAPYEQYF	TGTGCCAGCAGTTTAGGTAGCGCCCCCTACGAGCAGTACTTC
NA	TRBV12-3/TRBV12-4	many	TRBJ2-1	CASSPAARGSYNEQFF	TGTGCCAGCAGTCCGGCAGCACGGGGCTCCTACAATGAGCAGTTCTTC
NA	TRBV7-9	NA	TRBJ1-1	CASSPPTGTPRNTEAFF	TGTGCCAGCAGCCCCCCTACCGGGACCCCAAGGAACACTGAAGCTTTCTTT
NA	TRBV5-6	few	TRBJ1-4	CASSFGRMDNEKLFF	TGTGCCAGCTCCTTCGGCAGGATGGATAATGAAAAACTGTTTTTT
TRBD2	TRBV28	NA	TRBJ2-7	CASSPRGTSGGNYEQYF	TGTGCCAGCAGTCCTAGGGGGACTAGCGGGGGAAACTACGAGCAGTACTTC
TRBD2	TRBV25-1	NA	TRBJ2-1	CASSDVASGRAPYNEQFF	TGTGCCAGCAGTGATGTCGCTAGCGGGAGGGCCCCCTACAATGAGCAGTTCTTC
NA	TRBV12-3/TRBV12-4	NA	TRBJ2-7	CASSPRLESAEQYF	TGTGCCAGCAGTCCCCGACTAGAGTCGGCCGAGCAGTACTTC
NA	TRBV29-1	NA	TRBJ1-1	CSVLLRSSLKAFF	TGCAGCGTCCTCCTCAGGAGCTCCCTGAAAGCTTTCTTT
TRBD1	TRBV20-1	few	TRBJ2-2	CSARRQGATGELFF	TGCAGTGCTAGGCGTCAGGGGGCGACCGGGGAGCTGTTTTTT